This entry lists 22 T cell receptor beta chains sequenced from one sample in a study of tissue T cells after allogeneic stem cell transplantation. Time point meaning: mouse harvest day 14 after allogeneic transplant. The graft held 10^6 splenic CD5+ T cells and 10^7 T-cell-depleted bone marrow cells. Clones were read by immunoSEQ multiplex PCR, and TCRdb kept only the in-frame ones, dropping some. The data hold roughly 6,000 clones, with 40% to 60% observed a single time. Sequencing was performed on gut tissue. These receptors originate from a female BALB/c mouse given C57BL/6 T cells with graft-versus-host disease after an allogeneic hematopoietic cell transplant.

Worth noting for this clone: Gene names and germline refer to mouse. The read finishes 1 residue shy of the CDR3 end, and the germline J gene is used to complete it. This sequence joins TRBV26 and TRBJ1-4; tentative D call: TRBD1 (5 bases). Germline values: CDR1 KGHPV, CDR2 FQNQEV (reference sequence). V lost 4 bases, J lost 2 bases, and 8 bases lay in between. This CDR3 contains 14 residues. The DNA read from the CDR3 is TGTGCCAGCAGTCCGACAGCATCCAACGAAAGATTATTT. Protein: CASSPTASNERLF. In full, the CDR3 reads CASSPTASNERLFF.

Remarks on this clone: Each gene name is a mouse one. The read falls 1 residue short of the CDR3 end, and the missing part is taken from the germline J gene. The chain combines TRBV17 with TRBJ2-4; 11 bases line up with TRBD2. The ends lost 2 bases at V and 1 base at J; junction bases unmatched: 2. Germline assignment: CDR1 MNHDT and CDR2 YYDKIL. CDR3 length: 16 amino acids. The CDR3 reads CASSRILGGRQNTLYF. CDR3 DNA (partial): TGTGCTAGCAGTAGAATACTGGGGGGGCGTCAAAACACCTTGTAC.

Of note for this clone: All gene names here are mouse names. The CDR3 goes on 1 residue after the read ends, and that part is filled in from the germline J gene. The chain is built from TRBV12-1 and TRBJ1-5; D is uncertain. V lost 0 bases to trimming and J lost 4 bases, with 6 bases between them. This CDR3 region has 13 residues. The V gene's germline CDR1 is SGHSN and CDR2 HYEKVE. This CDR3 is CASSLRINQAPLF. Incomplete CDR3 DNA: TGTGCCAGCTCTCTCAGAATTAACCAGGCTCCGCTT.

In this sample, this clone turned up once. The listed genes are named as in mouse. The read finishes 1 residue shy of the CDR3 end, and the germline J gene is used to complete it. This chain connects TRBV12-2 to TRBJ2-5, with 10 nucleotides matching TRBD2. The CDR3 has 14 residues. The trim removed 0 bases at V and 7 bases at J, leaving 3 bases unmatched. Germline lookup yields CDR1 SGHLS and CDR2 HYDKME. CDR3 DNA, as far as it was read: TGTGCCAGCTCTCTCGGGACTGGGGCCCACACCCAGTAC. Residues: CASSLGTGAHTQY. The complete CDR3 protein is CASSLGTGAHTQYF. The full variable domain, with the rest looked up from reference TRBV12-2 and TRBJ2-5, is NSGVVQSPRYIIKGKGERSILKCIPISGHLSVAWYQQTQGQELKFFIQHYDKMERDKGNLPSRFSVQQFDDYHSEMNMSALELEDSAVYFCASSLGTGAHTQYFGPGTRLLVL.

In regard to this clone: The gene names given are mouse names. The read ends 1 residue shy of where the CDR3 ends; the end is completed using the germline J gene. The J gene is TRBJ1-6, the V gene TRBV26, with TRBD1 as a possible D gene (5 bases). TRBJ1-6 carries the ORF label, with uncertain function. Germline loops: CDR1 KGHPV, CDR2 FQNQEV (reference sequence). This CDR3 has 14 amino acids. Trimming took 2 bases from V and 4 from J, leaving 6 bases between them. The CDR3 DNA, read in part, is TGTGCCAGCAGTCTGGACAGTTATAATTCGCCCCTCTAC. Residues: CASSLDSYNSPLY. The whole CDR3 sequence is CASSLDSYNSPLYF.

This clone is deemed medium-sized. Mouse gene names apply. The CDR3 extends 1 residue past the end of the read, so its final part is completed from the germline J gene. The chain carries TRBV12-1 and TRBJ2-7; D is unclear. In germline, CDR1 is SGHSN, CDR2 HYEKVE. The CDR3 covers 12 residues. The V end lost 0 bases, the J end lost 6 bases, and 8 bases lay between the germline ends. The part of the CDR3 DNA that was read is TGTGCCAGCTCTCTCGGTCCCTTTGAACAGTAC. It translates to CASSLGPFEQY. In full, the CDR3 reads CASSLGPFEQYF.

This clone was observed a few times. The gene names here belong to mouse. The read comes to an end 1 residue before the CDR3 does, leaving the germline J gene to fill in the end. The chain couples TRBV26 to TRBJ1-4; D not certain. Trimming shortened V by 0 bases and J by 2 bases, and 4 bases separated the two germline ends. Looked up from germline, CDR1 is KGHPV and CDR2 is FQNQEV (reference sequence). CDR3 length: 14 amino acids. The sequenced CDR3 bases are TGTGCCAGCAGTCTGTCGGGGTCCAACGAAAGATTATTT. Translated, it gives CASSLSGSNERLF. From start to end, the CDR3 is CASSLSGSNERLFF.

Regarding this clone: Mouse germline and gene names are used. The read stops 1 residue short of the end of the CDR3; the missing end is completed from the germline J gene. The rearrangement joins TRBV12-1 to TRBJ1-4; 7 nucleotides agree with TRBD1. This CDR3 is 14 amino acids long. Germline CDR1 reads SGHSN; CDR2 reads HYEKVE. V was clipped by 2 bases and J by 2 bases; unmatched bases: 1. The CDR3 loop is CASSRDRSNERLFF. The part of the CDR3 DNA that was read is TGTGCCAGCTCTCGGGACAGATCCAACGAAAGATTATTT.

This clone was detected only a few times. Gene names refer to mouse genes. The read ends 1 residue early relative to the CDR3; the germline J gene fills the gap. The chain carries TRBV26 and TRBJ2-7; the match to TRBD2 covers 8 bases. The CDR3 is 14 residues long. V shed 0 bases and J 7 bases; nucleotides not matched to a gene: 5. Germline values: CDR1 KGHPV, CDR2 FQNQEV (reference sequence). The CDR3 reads CASSLSGTGLEQYF. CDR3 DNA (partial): TGTGCCAGCAGTCTGTCGGGGACTGGCCTAGAACAGTAC.

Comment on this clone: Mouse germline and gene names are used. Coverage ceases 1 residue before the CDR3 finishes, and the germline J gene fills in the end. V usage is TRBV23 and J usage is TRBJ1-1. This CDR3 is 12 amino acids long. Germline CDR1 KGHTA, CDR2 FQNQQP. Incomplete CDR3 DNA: TGCTCCAGCAGTCAGGGAAACACAGAAGTCTTC. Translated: CSSSQGNTEVF. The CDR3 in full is CSSSQGNTEVFF. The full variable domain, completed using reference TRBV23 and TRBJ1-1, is DAAVTQKPRYLIKMKGQEAEMKCIPEKGHTAVFWYQQKQSKELKFLIYFQNQQPLDQIDMVKERFSAVCPSSSLCSLGIRTCEAEDSALYLCSSSQGNTEVFFGKGTRLTVV.

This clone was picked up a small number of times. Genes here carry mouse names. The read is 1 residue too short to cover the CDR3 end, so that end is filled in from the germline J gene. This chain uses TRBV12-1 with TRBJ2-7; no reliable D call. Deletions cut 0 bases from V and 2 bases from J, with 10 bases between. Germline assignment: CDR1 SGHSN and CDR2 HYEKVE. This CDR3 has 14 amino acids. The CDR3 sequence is CASSLETGAYEQYF. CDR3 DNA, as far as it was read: TGTGCCAGCTCTCTCGAGACGGGCGCCTATGAACAGTAC.

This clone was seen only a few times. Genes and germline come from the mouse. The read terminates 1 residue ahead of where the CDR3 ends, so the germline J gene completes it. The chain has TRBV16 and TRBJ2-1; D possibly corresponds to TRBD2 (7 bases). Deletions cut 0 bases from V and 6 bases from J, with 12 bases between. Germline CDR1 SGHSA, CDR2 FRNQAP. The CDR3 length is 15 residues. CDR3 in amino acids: CASSLDGGRGAEQFF. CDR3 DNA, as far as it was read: TGTGCAAGCAGCTTAGATGGGGGGCGCGGTGCTGAGCAGTTC.

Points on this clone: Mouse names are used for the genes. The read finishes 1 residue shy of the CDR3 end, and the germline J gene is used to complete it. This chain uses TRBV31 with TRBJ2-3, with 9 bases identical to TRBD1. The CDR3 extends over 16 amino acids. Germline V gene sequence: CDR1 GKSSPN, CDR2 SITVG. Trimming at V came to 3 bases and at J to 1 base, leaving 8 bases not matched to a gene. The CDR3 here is CAWSPGQGGGAETLYF. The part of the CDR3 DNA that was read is TGTGCCTGGAGCCCGGGACAGGGTGGGGGTGCAGAAACGCTGTAT.

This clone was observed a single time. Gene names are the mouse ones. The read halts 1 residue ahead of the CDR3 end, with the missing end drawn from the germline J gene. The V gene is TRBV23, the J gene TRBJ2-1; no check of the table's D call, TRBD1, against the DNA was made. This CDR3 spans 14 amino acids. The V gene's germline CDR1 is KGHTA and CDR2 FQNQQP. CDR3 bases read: TGCTCCAGCAGTCAATCTCAAAACTATGCTGAGCAGTTC. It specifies CSSSQSQNYAEQF. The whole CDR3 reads CSSSQSQNYAEQFF.

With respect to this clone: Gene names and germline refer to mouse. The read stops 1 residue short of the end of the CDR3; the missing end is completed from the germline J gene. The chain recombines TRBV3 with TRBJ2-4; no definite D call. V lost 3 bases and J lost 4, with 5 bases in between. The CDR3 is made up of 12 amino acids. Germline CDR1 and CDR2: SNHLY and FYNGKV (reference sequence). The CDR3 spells CASSFTKNTLYF. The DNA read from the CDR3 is TGTGCCAGCAGCTTTACTAAAAACACCTTGTAC.

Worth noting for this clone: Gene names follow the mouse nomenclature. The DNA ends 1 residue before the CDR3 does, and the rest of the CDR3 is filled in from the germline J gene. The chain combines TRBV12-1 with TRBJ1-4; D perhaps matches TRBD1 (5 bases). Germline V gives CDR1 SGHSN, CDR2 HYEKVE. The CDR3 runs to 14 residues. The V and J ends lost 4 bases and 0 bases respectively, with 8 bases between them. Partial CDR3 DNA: TGTGCCAGCTCACGGACACTTTCCAACGAAAGATTATTT. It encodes CASSRTLSNERLF. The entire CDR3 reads CASSRTLSNERLFF.

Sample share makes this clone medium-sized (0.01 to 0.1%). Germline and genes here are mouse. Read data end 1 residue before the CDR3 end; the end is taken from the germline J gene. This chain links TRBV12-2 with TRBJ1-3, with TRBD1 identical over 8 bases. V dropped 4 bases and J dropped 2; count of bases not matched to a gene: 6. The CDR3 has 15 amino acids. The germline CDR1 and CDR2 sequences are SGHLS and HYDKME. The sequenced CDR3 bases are TGTGCCAGCTCCTCCCAGACAGGGGCTGGAAATACGCTCTAT. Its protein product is CASSSQTGAGNTLY. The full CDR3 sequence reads CASSSQTGAGNTLYF. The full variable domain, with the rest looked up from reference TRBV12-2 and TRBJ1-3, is NSGVVQSPRYIIKGKGERSILKCIPISGHLSVAWYQQTQGQELKFFIQHYDKMERDKGNLPSRFSVQQFDDYHSEMNMSALELEDSAVYFCASSSQTGAGNTLYFGEGSRLIVV.

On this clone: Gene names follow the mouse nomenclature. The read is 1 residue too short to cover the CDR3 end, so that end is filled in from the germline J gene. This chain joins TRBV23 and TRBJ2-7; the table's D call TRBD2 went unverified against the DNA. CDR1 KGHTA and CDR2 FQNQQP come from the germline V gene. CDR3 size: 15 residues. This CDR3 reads CSSSQSTWGSYEQYF. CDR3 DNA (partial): TGCTCCAGCAGTCAATCGACCTGGGGGTCCTATGAACAGTAC.

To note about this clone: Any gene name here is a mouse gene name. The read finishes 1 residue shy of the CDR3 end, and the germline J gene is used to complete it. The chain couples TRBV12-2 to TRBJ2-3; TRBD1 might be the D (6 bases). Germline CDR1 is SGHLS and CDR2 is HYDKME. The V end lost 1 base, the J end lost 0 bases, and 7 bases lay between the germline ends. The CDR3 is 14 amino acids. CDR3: CASSLGHSAETLYF. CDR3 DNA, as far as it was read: TGTGCCAGCTCTCTGGGACATAGTGCAGAAACGCTGTAT. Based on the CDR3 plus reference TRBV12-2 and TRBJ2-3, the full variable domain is NSGVVQSPRYIIKGKGERSILKCIPISGHLSVAWYQQTQGQELKFFIQHYDKMERDKGNLPSRFSVQQFDDYHSEMNMSALELEDSAVYFCASSLGHSAETLYFGSGTRLTVL.

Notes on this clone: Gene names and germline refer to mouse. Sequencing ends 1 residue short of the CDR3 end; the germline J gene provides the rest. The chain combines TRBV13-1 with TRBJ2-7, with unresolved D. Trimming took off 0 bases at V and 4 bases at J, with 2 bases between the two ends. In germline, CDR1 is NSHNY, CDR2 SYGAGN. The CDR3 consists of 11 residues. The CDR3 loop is CASSDGYEQYF. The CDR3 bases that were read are TGTGCCAGCAGTGATGGGTATGAACAGTAC.

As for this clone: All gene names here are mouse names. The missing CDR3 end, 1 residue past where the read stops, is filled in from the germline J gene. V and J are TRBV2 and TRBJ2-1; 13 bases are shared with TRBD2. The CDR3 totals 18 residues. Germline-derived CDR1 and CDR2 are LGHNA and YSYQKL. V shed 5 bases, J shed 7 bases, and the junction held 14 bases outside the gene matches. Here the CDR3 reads CASSKTRGLGGRGAEQFF. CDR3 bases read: TGTGCCAGCAGCAAGACCCGCGGACTGGGGGGGCGGGGAGCTGAGCAGTTC.

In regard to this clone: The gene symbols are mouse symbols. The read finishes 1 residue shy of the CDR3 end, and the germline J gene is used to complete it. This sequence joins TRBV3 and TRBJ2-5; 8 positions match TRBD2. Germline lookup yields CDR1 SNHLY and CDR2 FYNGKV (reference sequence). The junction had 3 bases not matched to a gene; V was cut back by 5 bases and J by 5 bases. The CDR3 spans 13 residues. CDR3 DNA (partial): TGTGCCAGCAGCGTGCTGGGGGGAGACACCCAGTAC. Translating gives CASSVLGGDTQY. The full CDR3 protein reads CASSVLGGDTQYF.